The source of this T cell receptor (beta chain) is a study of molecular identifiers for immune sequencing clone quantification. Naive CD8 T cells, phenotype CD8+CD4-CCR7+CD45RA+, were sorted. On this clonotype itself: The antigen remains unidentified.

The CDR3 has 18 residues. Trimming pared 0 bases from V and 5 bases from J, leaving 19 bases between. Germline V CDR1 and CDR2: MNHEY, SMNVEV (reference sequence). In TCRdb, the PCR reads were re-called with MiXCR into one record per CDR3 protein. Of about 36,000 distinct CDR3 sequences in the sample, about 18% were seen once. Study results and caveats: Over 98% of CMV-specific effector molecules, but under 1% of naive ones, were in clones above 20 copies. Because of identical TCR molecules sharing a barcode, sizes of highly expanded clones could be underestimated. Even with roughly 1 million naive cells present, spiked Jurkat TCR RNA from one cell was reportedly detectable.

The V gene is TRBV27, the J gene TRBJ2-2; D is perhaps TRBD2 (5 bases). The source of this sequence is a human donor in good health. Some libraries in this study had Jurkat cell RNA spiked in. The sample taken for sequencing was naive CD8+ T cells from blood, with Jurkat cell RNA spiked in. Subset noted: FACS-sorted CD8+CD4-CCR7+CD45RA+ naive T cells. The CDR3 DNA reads TGTGCCAGCAGTTTATCAAGGCTCGGTAGCGCAGAGACCGGGGAGCTGTTTTTT. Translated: CASSLSRLGSAETGELFF.